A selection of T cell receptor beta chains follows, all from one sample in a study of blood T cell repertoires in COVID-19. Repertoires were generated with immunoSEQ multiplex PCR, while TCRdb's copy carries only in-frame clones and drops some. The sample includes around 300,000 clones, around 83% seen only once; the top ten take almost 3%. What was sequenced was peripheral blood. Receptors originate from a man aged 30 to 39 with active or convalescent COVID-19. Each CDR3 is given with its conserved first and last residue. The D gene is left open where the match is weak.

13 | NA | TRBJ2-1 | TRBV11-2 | CASSLGRLNEQFF
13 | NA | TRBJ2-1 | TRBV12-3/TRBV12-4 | CASRQGGGNEQFF
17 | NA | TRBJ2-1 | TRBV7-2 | CASSLVSRGSSYNEQFF
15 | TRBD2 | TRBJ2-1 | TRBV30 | CAWSVRTSGYNEQFF
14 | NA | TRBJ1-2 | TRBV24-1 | CATSDPMANYGYTF
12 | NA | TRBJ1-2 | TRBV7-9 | CASSLGGPGYTF
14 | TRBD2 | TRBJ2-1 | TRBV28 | CASIKAGGSGEQFF
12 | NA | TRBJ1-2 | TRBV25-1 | CASSDPPGGYTF
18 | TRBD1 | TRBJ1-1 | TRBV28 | CASSLFVLGGQGALEAFF
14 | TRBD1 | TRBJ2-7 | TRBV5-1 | CASSPGQGPYEQYF
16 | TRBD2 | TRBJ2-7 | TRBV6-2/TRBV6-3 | CASSYTSGEVSYEQYF
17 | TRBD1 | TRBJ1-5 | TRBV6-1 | CASSEREGAGIFWPQHF
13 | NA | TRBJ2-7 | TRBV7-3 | CASSLTGRYEQYF
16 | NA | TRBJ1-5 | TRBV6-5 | CASSYSGVGGNQPQHF
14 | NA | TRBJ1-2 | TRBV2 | CASSTGRDQYGYTF
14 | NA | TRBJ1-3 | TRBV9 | CASSVDPGKDTIYF
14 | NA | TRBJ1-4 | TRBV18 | CASSPGQGTEKLFF
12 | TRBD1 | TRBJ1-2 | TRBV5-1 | CASSLGDRGGTF
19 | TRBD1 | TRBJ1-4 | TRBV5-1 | CASSTTPLRQGMKVEKLFF
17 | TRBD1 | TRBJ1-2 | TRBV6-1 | CASSEHMAGQGVYGYTF
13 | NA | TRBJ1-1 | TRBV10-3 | CAISVGEATEAFF
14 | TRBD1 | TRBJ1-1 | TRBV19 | CASSVTGGNTEAFF
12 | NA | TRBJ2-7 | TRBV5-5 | CASSPSSYEQYF
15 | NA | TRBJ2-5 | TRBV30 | CAWSYGRRYQETQYF
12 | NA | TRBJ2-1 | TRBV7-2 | CASSPPGSRQFF
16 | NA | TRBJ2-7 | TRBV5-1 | CASSLGPGHADYEQYF
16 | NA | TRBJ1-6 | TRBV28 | CASSLTRVSYNSPLHF
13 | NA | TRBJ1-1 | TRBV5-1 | CASSLGVTAEAFF
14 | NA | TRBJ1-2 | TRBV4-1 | CASSPTPGDYGYTF
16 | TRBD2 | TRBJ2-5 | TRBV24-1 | CATSDSQAGGRETQYF
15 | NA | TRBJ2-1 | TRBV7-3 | CASSPRPTGRDEQFF
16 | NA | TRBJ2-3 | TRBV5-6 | CASSLLGQELTDTQYF
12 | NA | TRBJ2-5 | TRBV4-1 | CASSLTGGAQYF
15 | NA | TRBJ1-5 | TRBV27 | CASSLAPYSNQPQHF
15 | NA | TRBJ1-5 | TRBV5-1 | CASSPETGLSQPQHF
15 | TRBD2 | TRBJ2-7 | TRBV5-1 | CASSLLGTSTHEQYF
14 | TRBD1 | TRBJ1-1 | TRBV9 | CASSPRTGNTEAFF
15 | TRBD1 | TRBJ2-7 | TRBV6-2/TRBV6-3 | CASSPPQGATYEQYF
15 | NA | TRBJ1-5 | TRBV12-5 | CASAPTGFSNQPQHF
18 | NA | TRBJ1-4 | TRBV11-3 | CASSLTPAVSGGYEKLFF
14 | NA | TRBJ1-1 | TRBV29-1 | CSVEDRTENTEAFF
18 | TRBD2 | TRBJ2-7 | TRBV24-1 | CATSDPGLAGGTRNEQYF
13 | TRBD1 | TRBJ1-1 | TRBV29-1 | CSVDRQGRTEAFF
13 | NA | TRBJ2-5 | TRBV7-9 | CASSSGTLETQYF
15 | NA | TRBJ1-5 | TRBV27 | CASSENGYSNQPQHF
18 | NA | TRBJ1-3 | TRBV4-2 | CASSQDPPGWVTGNTIYF
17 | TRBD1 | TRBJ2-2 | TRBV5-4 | CASSLAPGQGNTGELFF
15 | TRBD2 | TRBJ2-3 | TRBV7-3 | CASSLLAGSTDTQYF
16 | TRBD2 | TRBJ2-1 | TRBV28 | CASSLFGTSGVDEQFF
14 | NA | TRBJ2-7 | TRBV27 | CASSLHSPPYEQYF
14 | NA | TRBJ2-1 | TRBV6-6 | CASSYSKIADEQFF
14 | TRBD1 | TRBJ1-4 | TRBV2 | CASRGTGLNEKLFF